These 13 T cell receptor beta chains were all obtained from the same sample, sequenced in a study of CD8 T cells in ankylosing spondylitis. Each CDR3 protein gets one entry after TCRdb re-called the 5' RACE reads with MiXCR. The sample records just over 350,000 distinct CDR3 sequences, 20% to 25% being singletons. The sequenced sample consisted of blood, either unsorted or a sorted T cell fraction (not recorded which). The origin of the receptors is a male donor with ankylosing spondylitis or in good health (not recorded which).

Only a few counts were recorded for this clonotype. The gene calls are TRBV3-1 and TRBJ2-7; D gene ambiguous. Trimming shortened V by 5 bases and J by 1 base, and 18 bases separated the two germline ends. Per the germline V gene, CDR1 is LGHDT and CDR2 is YNNKEL (reference sequence). This CDR3 has 16 amino acids. CDR3 bases: TGTGCCAGCAGCGTAAACTCCGGTTACGAGTCCTACGAGCAGTACTTC. Translated: CASSVNSGYESYEQYF.

V gene TRBV12-3 or TRBV12-4 combines with J gene TRBJ2-7; D unclear. The CDR3 covers 13 residues. Trimming shortened V by 4 bases and J by 2 bases, and 9 bases separated the two germline ends. The CDR3 nucleotides read TGTGCCAGCAGTTCGGAGACAACCTACGAGCAGTACTTC. Encoded protein: CASSSETTYEQYF.

This clonotype was seen a few times. The chain uses TRBV15 and TRBJ2-1, with D possibly TRBD2 on 7 matching bases. Trimming left V 0 bases short and J 5 bases short, with 11 bases between. The germline V gene encodes CDR1 LNHNV and CDR2 YYDKDF (reference sequence). This CDR3 comprises 15 residues. CDR3 coding DNA: TGTGCCACCAGCAGAGACCGGGGGGCCGACAATGAGCAGTTCTTC. Residues: CATSRDRGADNEQFF.

The table lists this clonotype with a few counts. V gene TRBV10-2 combines with J gene TRBJ1-1, with D possibly matching TRBD1 (6 bases). V was shortened by 2 bases and J by 4 bases, with 11 bases between the two germline ends. The CDR3 is 14 residues long. Germline values: CDR1 WSHSY, CDR2 SAAADI. CDR3 amino acids: CASSEIGQLTEAFF. For the CDR3, the DNA is TGCGCCAGCAGTGAGATAGGACAGCTCACTGAAGCTTTCTTT.

CDR3 sequence reads: CASSFGSSGYEQYF. In nucleotides, the CDR3 is TGTGCCAGCAGTTTTGGTAGCAGCGGTTACGAGCAGTACTTC. This sequence joins TRBV12-3 or TRBV12-4 and TRBJ2-7, with a weak D call TRBD2 (5 bases). The CDR3 is 14 residues long. Trimming removed 3 bases at V and 4 bases at J, with 13 bases between.

This clonotype was seen more than once but under ten times. The chain is built from TRBV20-1 and TRBJ2-3, with a weak D call TRBD1 (5 bases). Per germline, CDR1 DFQATT and CDR2 SNEGSKA (reference sequence). The CDR3 has 14 residues. Trimming shortened V by 7 bases and J by 2 bases, and 16 bases separated the two germline ends. CDR3 nucleotides: TGCAGTGTAGGGGCAGGGCCTCTCACAGATACGCAGTATTTT. Protein: CSVGAGPLTDTQYF.

The chain combines TRBV5-5 with TRBJ2-2; possible D gene TRBD2, 6 bases. The CDR3 extends over 16 amino acids. The germline CDR1 and CDR2 sequences are SGHKS and YYEKEE (reference sequence). Trimming took off 4 bases at V and 2 bases at J, with 15 bases between the two ends. This chain's CDR3 is CASSLLGRGNTGELFF. CDR3 DNA sequence: TGTGCCAGCAGCCTCCTCGGGCGGGGTAACACCGGGGAGCTGTTTTTT.

The chain carries TRBV5-5 and TRBJ2-5; TRBD2 matches 12 bases. Trimming removed 6 bases from V and 1 base from J; junction bases left unmatched: 7. Germline CDR1 reads SGHKS; CDR2 reads YYEKEE (reference sequence). This CDR3 spans 16 amino acids. The DNA for the CDR3 is TGTGCCAGCACCCCCGGACTAGCGGGACTCCAAGAGACCCAGTACTTC. It yields the protein CASTPGLAGLQETQYF.

This clonotype has only a few counts. The gene calls are TRBV5-1 and TRBJ2-7; D is perhaps TRBD1 (5 bases). The germline gives CDR1 SGHRS, CDR2 YFSETQ. V dropped 0 bases and J dropped 2 bases, with 12 bases sitting between them. The CDR3 has 15 amino acids. CDR3 in DNA: TGCGCCAGCAGCTTGGAGCGTGACAGAGCCTACGAGCAGTACTTC. Translated: CASSLERDRAYEQYF.

This clonotype turned up a few times. V and J are TRBV7-9 and TRBJ2-2; D is perhaps TRBD2 (6 bases). The V end lost 4 bases, the J end lost 4 bases, and 10 bases lay between the germline ends. The CDR3 loop spans 14 amino acids. The germline V gene encodes CDR1 SEHNR and CDR2 FQNEAQ (reference sequence). This CDR3 reads CASSSPGVTGELFF. The CDR3 DNA follows: TGTGCCAGCAGCTCCCCGGGGGTCACCGGGGAGCTGTTTTTT.

This clonotype was observed a handful of times. CDR3 region: CASSPTSDEADTQYF. The CDR3 DNA reads as TGTGCCAGCAGTCCGACTAGCGATGAAGCAGATACGCAGTATTTT. V gene TRBV6-4 combines with J gene TRBJ2-3; 8 bases fit TRBD2. J lost 4 bases, V lost 5 bases, and 8 bases had no gene match. CDR1 is MRHNA and CDR2 is SNTAGT in the germline V gene. The length of the CDR3 is 15 residues.

The chain recombines TRBV11-2 with TRBJ2-5; 9 bases agree with TRBD2. The J segment lost 4 bases and the V segment lost 1 base, leaving 4 bases of the junction unmatched. Looked up from germline, CDR1 is SGHAT and CDR2 is FQNNGV. This CDR3 has 15 residues. CDR3: CASSLVPSGVETQYF. In nucleotides, the CDR3 is TGTGCCAGCAGCTTAGTCCCTAGCGGGGTAGAGACCCAGTACTTC.

The chain has TRBV7-9 and TRBJ2-3; TRBD1 matches 7 bases. The V gene end was trimmed by 5 bases and the J gene end by 2 bases; junction bases not matched to a gene: 10. CDR3 length: 16 residues. CDR1 and CDR2 from the germline V gene are SEHNR and FQNEAQ (reference sequence). The CDR3 region has the DNA TGTGCCAGCAGCCCGCCCGAGGGGGCCGACACAGATACGCAGTATTTT. Protein product: CASSPPEGADTDTQYF.